One sample yielded the 32 T cell receptor beta chains listed below, sequenced in a study of siplizumab effects on memory and regulatory T cells. Sequencing used immunoSEQ multiplex PCR; TCRdb keeps in-frame clones, though not all of them. The table has some 110,000 clones, 93% seen once. Sequencing was performed on Tregs sorted from blood. These receptors were taken from a human donor in good health.

This chain connects TRBV7-9 to TRBJ2-4, with 11 bases lining up with TRBD1. J lost 12 bases, V lost 4 bases, and 5 bases had no gene match. This CDR3 is built from 13 residues. Germline V gene sequence: CDR1 SEHNR, CDR2 FQNEAQ (reference sequence). The CDR3 region has the DNA TGTGCCAGCAGCTCGATCGGACAGGGGGCTCAGTACTTC. It encodes CASSSIGQGAQYF.

CDR3 residues: CASSRWGGIGYTF. In DNA, the CDR3 is TGTGCCAGCAGTCGTTGGGGGGGTATCGGCTACACCTTC. The chain combines TRBV7-9 with TRBJ1-2, with TRBD1 as a possible D gene (5 bases). The CDR3 runs to 13 residues. The V end lost 6 bases, the J end lost 8 bases, and 16 bases lay between the germline ends. The germline gives CDR1 SEHNR, CDR2 FQNEAQ (reference sequence).

This sequence joins TRBV27 and TRBJ1-1; TRBD1 might be the D (6 bases). This CDR3 has 16 amino acids. Germline V CDR1 and CDR2: MNHEY, SMNVEV (reference sequence). The V end was cut by 2 bases, the J end by 4 bases, with 17 bases between. This CDR3 reads CASSLTPVGGATEAFF. The CDR3 DNA is TGTGCCAGCAGTTTAACCCCTGTGGGGGGGGCCACTGAAGCTTTCTTT.

The CDR3 here is CASSQSRTATTGCTEAFF. CDR3 nucleotides: TGCGCCAGCAGTCAATCGCGGACAGCCACTACAGGTTGCACTGAAGCTTTCTTT. The chain joins TRBV23-1 to TRBJ1-1; possible D gene TRBD1, 6 bases. TRBV23-1 is an ORF; its function is uncertain. V lost 0 bases and J 4 bases, leaving 21 bases between the germline ends. The CDR3 consists of 18 residues.

This chain joins TRBV30 and TRBJ2-7, with no clear D. Germline V gives CDR1 GTSNPN, CDR2 SVGIG (reference sequence). The V gene lost 0 bases and the J gene lost 7 bases, with 7 bases spanning the gap. The CDR3 runs 11 residues. CDR3 coding DNA: TGTGCCTGGAGTGTCCGCCGGGAGCAGTACTTC. It yields the protein CAWSVRREQYF.

The genes are TRBV10-3 and TRBJ2-7, with 12 bases matching TRBD1. V gave up 6 bases and J gave up 1 base; unmatched junction bases: 13. The CDR3 contains 18 residues. CDR1 and CDR2 (germline): ENHRY, SYGVKD. For the CDR3, the DNA is TGTGCCATCAGGGGAAGCCCGGGACAGGGGGCCGGATCCTACGAGCAGTACTTC. Protein product: CAIRGSPGQGAGSYEQYF.

The chain uses TRBV19 and TRBJ1-2; D unclear. Trimming pared 5 bases from V and 3 bases from J, leaving 22 bases between. The CDR3 consists of 17 residues. Germline CDR1 and CDR2: LNHDA and SQIVND (reference sequence). CDR3 sequence (DNA): TGTGCCAGTAGTTCTCCCCTCGGGCTCTCTTCGGACTATGGCTACACCTTC. The encoded protein is CASSSPLGLSSDYGYTF.

The genes are TRBV19 and TRBJ1-1; D ambiguous. There are 14 residues in the CDR3. CDR1 is LNHDA and CDR2 is SQIVND in the germline V gene (reference sequence). The V and J ends lost 4 bases and 0 bases respectively, with 9 bases between them. For the CDR3, the DNA is TGTGCCAGTAGTACCCCAGTGATGAACACTGAAGCTTTCTTT. Amino acids: CASSTPVMNTEAFF.

The genes are TRBV18 and TRBJ2-7; D tentatively reads TRBD1 or TRBD2 (5 bases each). CDR3 size: 14 residues. With 4 bases removed from V and 3 bases from J, the gap between germline ends came to 13 bases. From germline, CDR1 is KGHSH and CDR2 LQKENI. The CDR3 protein is CASSQVQGVYEQYF. CDR3 DNA: TGTGCCAGCTCACAGGTTCAGGGAGTCTACGAGCAGTACTTC.

The chain combines TRBV18 with TRBJ2-5, with D uncertain. Trimming removed 5 bases from V and 1 base from J, with 2 bases in between. There are 11 residues in the CDR3. Per the germline V gene, CDR1 is KGHSH and CDR2 is LQKENI. This CDR3 reads CASSIQETQYF. The CDR3 DNA reads as TGTGCCAGCTCAATCCAAGAGACCCAGTACTTC.

Only one count was recorded for this clone. The V and J genes are TRBV6-5 and TRBJ2-3; no clear D gene. V was clipped by 4 bases and J by 3 bases, with 5 bases between them. CDR1 is MNHEY and CDR2 is SVGAGI in the germline V gene. The CDR3 runs 12 residues. CDR3 loop: CASSLGTDTQYF. The CDR3 DNA is TGTGCCAGCAGTTTAGGTACAGATACGCAGTATTTT.

The genes are TRBV2 and TRBJ2-1, with D possibly TRBD2 on 6 matching bases. V was cut by 4 bases and J by 3 bases, with 16 bases left in between. There are 16 residues in the CDR3. The germline V gene has CDR1 SNHLY and CDR2 FYNNEI. The CDR3 region is CASSGATGTYYNEQFF. CDR3 sequence (DNA): TGTGCCAGCAGTGGGGCTACCGGGACTTACTACAATGAGCAGTTCTTC.

The chain couples TRBV10-3 to TRBJ2-5, with a tentative D call TRBD1 (5 bases). Trimming stripped 6 bases from V and 4 bases from J, with 18 bases between. The germline V gene encodes CDR1 ENHRY and CDR2 SYGVKD. The CDR3 is made up of 15 amino acids. The CDR3 nucleotides are TGTGCCATCAGCGACTCTAGGGGAATCGGAGAGACCCAGTACTTC. Translating gives CAISDSRGIGETQYF.

This clone has just one count. This chain joins TRBV11-3 and TRBJ2-3; a possible D gene is TRBD2 (5 bases). The CDR3 covers 13 residues. The germline V gene has CDR1 SGHNT and CDR2 YENEEA. Trimming removed 2 bases at V and 6 bases at J, with 9 bases between. The chain's CDR3 is CASSLIRGDTQYF. CDR3 DNA sequence: TGTGCCAGCAGCTTAATCCGAGGGGATACGCAGTATTTT.

This rearrangement joins TRBV7-8 to TRBJ1-2; D ambiguous. Looked up from germline, CDR1 is SGHVS and CDR2 is FQNEAQ. The CDR3 length is 15 residues. Trimming left V 1 base short and J 3 bases short, with 12 bases between. CDR3 nucleotide sequence: TGTGCCAGCAGCTTAGGGGGTTTCGGGGACTATGGCTACACCTTC. It translates to CASSLGGFGDYGYTF. Together with reference TRBV7-8 and TRBJ1-2, the CDR3 gives the full variable domain: GAGVSQSPRYKVAKRGQDVALRCDPISGHVSLFWYQQALGQGPEFLTYFQNEAQLDKSGLPSDRFFAERPEGSVSTLKIQRTQQEDSAVYLCASSLGGFGDYGYTFGSGTRLTVV.

This chain uses TRBV10-2 with TRBJ2-2, with 7 nucleotides matching TRBD2. This CDR3 contains 15 residues. CDR1 is WSHSY and CDR2 is SAAADI in the germline V gene. The V segment lost 2 bases and the J segment 4 bases; nucleotides outside the gene matches: 4. CDR3 amino acids: CASSEVREGTGELFF. The CDR3 nucleotides are TGCGCCAGCAGTGAGGTCAGGGAGGGCACCGGGGAGCTGTTTTTT.

This clone occurred once. The chain is built from TRBV19 and TRBJ1-1; D call uncertain. Germline V lookup: CDR1 LNHDA, CDR2 SQIVND (reference sequence). CDR3 length: 14 amino acids. V lost 7 bases to trimming and J lost 5 bases, with 17 bases between them. CDR3 bases: TGTGCCAGTACATCCGAGCCGAGAGGGACTGAAGCTTTCTTT. It translates to CASTSEPRGTEAFF.

The rearrangement uses TRBV18 and TRBJ2-5; D ambiguous. The CDR3 contains 12 residues. The germline gives CDR1 KGHSH, CDR2 LQKENI. V lost 1 base, J lost 5 bases, and 5 bases lay in between. As DNA, the CDR3 is TGTGCCAGCTCACCACGTTCGGAGACCCAGTACTTC. It translates to CASSPRSETQYF.

This clone was recorded once. V usage is TRBV12-2 and J usage is TRBJ2-1; the table's D call, TRBD1, was not checked against the DNA. TRBV12-2 is marked as a pseudogene. The CDR3 is 18 residues long. Here the CDR3 reads CASRLGGDSRGRGNEQFF. CDR3 coding DNA: TGTGCAAGTCGCTTAGGTGGGGATTCCAGGGGGCGAGGTAATGAGCAGTTCTTC.

Concerning this clone itself: This specimen includes other DNA sequences encoding the same CDR3. V gene TRBV6-1 combines with J gene TRBJ1-1, with unresolved D. The CDR3 is 12 residues long. The ends were cut back, 6 bases at V and 0 bases at J, with 5 bases in the middle. Germline CDR1 is MNHNS and CDR2 is SASEGT. The CDR3 DNA reads TGTGCCAGCAGCAGACTGAACACTGAAGCTTTCTTT. It specifies CASSRLNTEAFF.

The V gene is TRBV5-8, the J gene TRBJ1-3; D remains ambiguous. V was shortened by 0 bases and J by 4 bases, with 8 bases between the two germline ends. The CDR3 runs to 14 residues. In germline, CDR1 is SGHTS, CDR2 YDEGEE. CDR3 DNA: TGTGCCAGCAGCTTGGCCCGAGGGGGAAACACCATATATTTT. Translating it yields CASSLARGGNTIYF.

The V and J genes are TRBV11-3 and TRBJ2-1; D is ambiguous. V was shortened by 5 bases and J by 10 bases, with 12 bases between the two germline ends. In germline, CDR1 is SGHNT, CDR2 YENEEA. This CDR3 is 12 amino acids long. The CDR3 DNA is TGTGCCAGCAGCCCCCAGCGTAGGGAGCAGTTCTTC. Translating gives CASSPQRREQFF.

The gene calls are TRBV6-6 and TRBJ1-2; tentatively, D is TRBD1 (6 bases). CDR3 length equals 12 residues. Germline V gives CDR1 MNHNY, CDR2 SVGAGI (reference sequence). The V gene lost 7 bases and the J gene lost 4 bases, with 10 bases spanning the gap. CDR3 in amino acids: CASTSGVYGYTF. In DNA form, the CDR3 reads TGTGCCAGCACGTCAGGGGTCTATGGCTACACCTTC.

V and J are TRBV10-2 and TRBJ1-6, with no clear D. V was trimmed by 6 bases and J by 14 bases, leaving 17 bases between them. Germline CDR1 reads WSHSY; CDR2 reads SAAADI. The CDR3 spans 13 residues. The CDR3 here is CASRDQFSGALHF. DNA of the CDR3: TGCGCCAGCAGGGACCAATTTTCAGGCGCCCTCCACTTT.

The chain is built from TRBV6-5 and TRBJ1-2; D might be TRBD1 (5 bases). With 2 bases removed from V and 14 bases from J, the gap between germline ends came to 27 bases. Germline CDR1 reads MNHEY; CDR2 reads SVGAGI. The CDR3 contains 16 residues. CDR3 DNA: TGTGCCAGCAGTTACGCATATTCTGGCCAGGGAGCCCGCTGGACCTTC. Protein sequence: CASSYAYSGQGARWTF.

The chain carries TRBV27 and TRBJ2-5; D is uncertain. V was trimmed by 3 bases and J by 1 base, leaving 6 bases between them. CDR3 length: 13 residues. CDR1 and CDR2 from the germline V gene are MNHEY and SMNVEV (reference sequence). CDR3: CASSLSGQETQYF. The CDR3 nucleotides read TGTGCCAGCAGTTTGTCGGGCCAAGAGACCCAGTACTTC.

The chain employs TRBV9 and TRBJ2-1, with 8 bases fitting TRBD1. The germline V gene has CDR1 SGDLS and CDR2 YYNGEE. The CDR3 is 15 residues long. J lost 0 bases, V lost 3 bases, and 2 bases had no gene match. CDR3: CASSGGQGSYNEQFF. The DNA of the CDR3 is TGTGCCAGCAGCGGAGGACAGGGCTCCTACAATGAGCAGTTCTTC.

This clone was picked up one time. The CDR3 nucleotides are TGTGCCAGCAGCTCCCCAAATTCACCCCTCCACTTT. This encodes CASSSPNSPLHF. The rearrangement uses TRBV7-9 and TRBJ1-6; D gene unclear. Germline V gene data show CDR1 as SEHNR and CDR2 as FQNEAQ (reference sequence). The V end was cut by 4 bases, the J end by 7 bases, with 5 bases between. The CDR3 runs 12 residues.

CDR3: CASSATTSGSEQFF. The CDR3 region has the DNA TGTGCCAGCAGCGCAACAACTAGCGGTAGTGAGCAGTTCTTC. The rearrangement links TRBV11-3 to TRBJ2-1, with TRBD2 matching 8 bases. Trimming removed 5 bases from V and 9 bases from J; junction bases left unmatched: 9. Germline V gene lookup returns CDR1 SGHNT and CDR2 YENEEA. The CDR3 is made up of 14 amino acids.

The chain links TRBV7-9 to TRBJ1-2; D is perhaps TRBD1 (6 bases). Trimming shortened V by 4 bases and J by 8 bases, and 20 bases separated the two germline ends. The germline gives CDR1 SEHNR, CDR2 FQNEAQ (reference sequence). This CDR3 spans 15 amino acids. Here the CDR3 reads CASSSSGTNSAGYTF. The CDR3 region has the DNA TGTGCCAGCAGCTCCAGCGGGACAAACTCTGCCGGCTACACCTTC. Full variable domain (rest looked up from reference TRBV7-9 and TRBJ1-2): DTGVSQNPRHKITKRGQNVTFRCDPISEHNRLYWYRQTLGQGPEFLTYFQNEAQLEKSRLLSDRFSAERPKGSFSTLEIQRTEQGDSAMYLCASSSSGTNSAGYTFGSGTRLTVV.

V and J are TRBV4-1 and TRBJ1-1, with 9 bases aligning to TRBD1. The J segment lost 6 bases and the V segment lost 5 bases, leaving 10 bases of the junction unmatched. Germline loops: CDR1 MGHRA, CDR2 YSYEKL. The length of the CDR3 is 15 residues. The CDR3 coding sequence is TGCGCCAGCAGCGGCCCCGGGACAGGGTTCCCTGAAGCTTTCTTT. Protein: CASSGPGTGFPEAFF.

The V and J genes are TRBV4-3 and TRBJ2-6; maybe TRBD2 (5 bases). V gave up 0 bases and J gave up 0 bases, with 9 bases separating them. Germline loops: CDR1 LGHNA, CDR2 YSLEER. The CDR3 is 17 amino acids. The CDR3 DNA reads TGCGCCAGCAGCCAAGAGCGGGCCCGCTCTGGGGCCAACGTCCTGACTTTC. The encoded protein is CASSQERARSGANVLTF.